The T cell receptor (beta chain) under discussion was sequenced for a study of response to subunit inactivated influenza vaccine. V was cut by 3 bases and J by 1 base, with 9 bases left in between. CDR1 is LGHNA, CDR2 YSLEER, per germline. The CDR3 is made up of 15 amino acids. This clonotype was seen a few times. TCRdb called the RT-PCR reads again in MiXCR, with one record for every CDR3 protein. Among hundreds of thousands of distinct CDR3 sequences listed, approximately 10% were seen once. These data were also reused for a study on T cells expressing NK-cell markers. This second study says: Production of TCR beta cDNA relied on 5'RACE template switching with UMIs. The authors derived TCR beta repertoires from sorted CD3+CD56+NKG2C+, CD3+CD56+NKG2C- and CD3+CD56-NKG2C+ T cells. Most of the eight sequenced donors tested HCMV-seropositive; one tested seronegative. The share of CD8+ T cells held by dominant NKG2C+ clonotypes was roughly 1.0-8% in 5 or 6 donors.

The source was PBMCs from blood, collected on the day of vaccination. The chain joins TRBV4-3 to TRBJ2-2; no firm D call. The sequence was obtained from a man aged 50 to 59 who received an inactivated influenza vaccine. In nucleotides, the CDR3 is TGCGCCAGCAGCCAGAAGGGATTGAACACCGGGGAGCTGTTTTTT. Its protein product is CASSQKGLNTGELFF.